This entry features one T cell receptor (beta chain) sequence. This specimen comes from a study of cytotoxic CD8 clonotypes in ibrutinib-treated CLL. The CDR3 runs to 15 residues. With 4 bases clipped from V and 8 bases from J, the junction kept 8 bases outside the gene matches. The germline CDR1 and CDR2 sequences are LGHNA and YNFKEQ. Method: immunoSEQ multiplex PCR; TCRdb's copy keeps in-frame clones and lacks some. The repertoire holds 190,000 or so clones, with approximately 68% as singletons. This sequence joins TRBV4-2 and TRBJ2-2; TRBD1 matches 9 bases. The material sequenced was PBMCs, taken after 24 months of ibrutinib treatment. This clonotype was sampled from a human donor with chronic lymphocytic leukemia. Written as DNA, the CDR3 is TGTGCCAGCAGCCCACCCGGGACAGGGTATGGGGAGCTGTTTTTT. This encodes CASSPPGTGYGELFF.